These 20 T cell receptor beta chains originate from one sample sequenced in a study of blood T cell repertoires in COVID-19. Only in-frame clones appear in the TCRdb table, and some are missing; sequencing was by immunoSEQ multiplex PCR. The sample holds about 270,000 clones, around 90% seen once. Sequenced input: PBMCs or T cells enriched from blood (not recorded which). The receptors originated from a woman in her forties or fifties who had recovered from COVID-19.

The chain joins TRBV19 to TRBJ1-5; D gene unclear. V was clipped by 3 bases and J by 1 base, with 13 bases between them. Germline CDR1 reads LNHDA; CDR2 reads SQIVND (reference sequence). This CDR3 is built from 16 residues. The CDR3 reads CASSINEGRSNQPQHF. In DNA, the CDR3 is TGTGCCAGTAGTATTAATGAGGGAAGGAGCAATCAGCCCCAGCATTTT.

The V and J genes are TRBV2 and TRBJ2-7; 8 nucleotides align to TRBD1. Germline trimming cut 7 bases from V and 3 bases from J; bases unmatched to any gene: 2. The germline V gene encodes CDR1 SNHLY and CDR2 FYNNEI. The CDR3 is made up of 12 amino acids. The CDR3 DNA reads TGTGCCAGCACCGGACAGGGCTACGAGCAGTACTTC. It encodes CASTGQGYEQYF.

The CDR3 DNA reads as TGTGCCAGCAGCCTTCGGACAGTAACTAACCGAGCAGATACGCAGTATTTT. It translates to CASSLRTVTNRADTQYF. The chain uses TRBV3-1 (or the pseudogene TRBV3-2) and TRBJ2-3; D is possibly TRBD1 (6 bases). CDR1 LGHDT and CDR2 YNNKEL come from the germline V gene (reference sequence). CDR3 length equals 17 residues. Deletions cut 4 bases from V and 4 bases from J, with 21 bases between.

The chain uses TRBV7-2 and TRBJ2-2; 7 nucleotides align to TRBD2. V trimming: 2 bases; J trimming: 3 bases; junction bases outside the gene matches: 3. CDR3 length: 15 residues. Germline lookup yields CDR1 SGHTA and CDR2 FQGNSA. CDR3 nucleotide sequence: TGTGCCAGCAGCTTACGACTAGCCCACACCGGGGAGCTGTTTTTT. Amino acids: CASSLRLAHTGELFF.

The chain links TRBV28 to TRBJ1-2, with 8 bases fitting TRBD1. The CDR3 is made up of 14 amino acids. Trimming took 6 bases from V and 4 from J; bases not matched to a gene: 7. CDR1 and CDR2 (germline): MDHEN, SYDVKM. The CDR3 region is CASRSGGDSYGYTF. In nucleotides, the CDR3 is TGTGCCAGCAGGTCAGGGGGCGACAGCTATGGCTACACCTTC.

This chain uses TRBV6-5 with TRBJ2-3; a possible D gene is TRBD1 (6 bases). V was cut by 5 bases and J by 5 bases, with 17 bases left in between. This CDR3 region has 15 residues. Germline CDR1 reads MNHEY; CDR2 reads SVGAGI. This CDR3 reads CASSPTRGGRDTQYF. The CDR3 nucleotides read TGTGCCAGCAGTCCTACCCGAGGGGGACGAGATACGCAGTATTTT.

V gene TRBV7-2 combines with J gene TRBJ2-2, with TRBD2 matching 11 bases. V shed 2 bases, J shed 1 base, and the junction held 9 bases outside the gene matches. Germline V gene lookup returns CDR1 SGHTA and CDR2 FQGNSA. This CDR3 region has 19 residues. CDR3 sequence reads: CASSLKVTSGRGNTGELFF. CDR3 DNA: TGTGCCAGCAGCTTAAAGGTTACTAGCGGGAGAGGGAACACCGGGGAGCTGTTTTTT.

The rearrangement links TRBV5-1 to TRBJ1-3; TRBD1 matches at 8 bases. This CDR3 comprises 18 residues. Trimming at V came to 2 bases and at J to 1 base, leaving 11 bases not matched to a gene. CDR1 and CDR2 from the germline V gene are SGHRS and YFSETQ. CDR3 coding DNA: TGCGCCAGCAGCTTTAAGGATGGCAGGGGGCTTTCTGGAAACACCATATATTTT. Its protein product is CASSFKDGRGLSGNTIYF.

This chain joins TRBV6-1 and TRBJ1-2; D may be TRBD1 (5 bases). The CDR3 is made up of 12 amino acids. Germline assignment: CDR1 MNHNS and CDR2 SASEGT. Deletions cut 1 base from V and 7 bases from J, with 7 bases between. CDR3 sequence reads: CASSEGRGGYTF. Here the CDR3 DNA reads TGTGCCAGCAGTGAAGGGAGGGGTGGCTACACCTTC.

The gene calls are TRBV7-9 and TRBJ2-5; D not certain. The germline CDR1 and CDR2 sequences are SEHNR and FQNEAQ (reference sequence). This CDR3 region has 13 residues. Trimming removed 4 bases from V and 0 bases from J, with 6 bases in between. The CDR3 is CASSSFDQETQYF. In DNA, the CDR3 is TGTGCCAGCAGCTCCTTCGACCAAGAGACCCAGTACTTC.

The chain has TRBV2 and TRBJ2-5, with a tentative D call TRBD1 (6 bases). Germline V lookup: CDR1 SNHLY, CDR2 FYNNEI. Trimming cost V 2 bases and J 5 bases, with 9 bases left between them. The CDR3 totals 13 residues. The CDR3 bases are TGTGCCAGCAGTGAACAGGGGCCCGAGACCCAGTACTTC. Encoded protein: CASSEQGPETQYF.

The chain carries TRBV4-3 and TRBJ2-7; weak D call: TRBD1 (6 bases). Germline V gives CDR1 LGHNA, CDR2 YSLEER. V lost 4 bases to trimming and J lost 1 base, with 14 bases between them. The CDR3 is made up of 15 amino acids. As DNA, the CDR3 is TGCGCCAGCAGCCCCCGGGACACTGGTTCCTACGAGCAGTACTTC. Its translation is CASSPRDTGSYEQYF.

This clone was detected only once. The chain is built from TRBV14 and TRBJ2-3, with TRBD1 matching over 7 bases. In germline, CDR1 is SGHDN, CDR2 FVKESK. This CDR3 contains 15 residues. J gave up 1 base and V 3 bases, and 4 bases lay outside the gene matches. The CDR3 sequence: CASSQGQPRTDTQYF. Written as DNA, the CDR3 is TGTGCCAGCAGCCAGGGACAGCCCCGCACAGATACGCAGTATTTT. The full variable domain, with the rest looked up from reference TRBV14 and TRBJ2-3, is EAGVTQFPSHSVIEKGQTVTLRCDPISGHDNLYWYRRVMGKEIKFLLHFVKESKQDESGMPNNRFLAERTGGTYSTLKVQPAELEDSGVYFCASSQGQPRTDTQYFGPGTRLTVL.

The chain has TRBV7-8 and TRBJ2-7; D may be TRBD2 (6 bases). The CDR3 is 15 amino acids. Per the germline V gene, CDR1 is SGHVS and CDR2 is FQNEAQ. Trimming cost V 5 bases and J 2 bases, with 16 bases left between them. In DNA, the CDR3 is TGTGCCAGCAGCCAAGAGGGGTCTAGCGCCTACGAGCAGTACTTC. This gives the protein CASSQEGSSAYEQYF.

V usage is TRBV3-1 (or the pseudogene TRBV3-2) and J usage is TRBJ2-5; 8 bases agree with TRBD2. CDR3 length: 17 amino acids. The germline CDR1 and CDR2 sequences are LGHDT and YNNKEL (reference sequence). J lost 4 bases, V lost 1 base, and 11 bases had no gene match. Here the CDR3 reads CASSQGQRELGLETQYF. The CDR3 DNA reads as TGTGCCAGCAGCCAAGGCCAGCGGGAGCTTGGTTTAGAGACCCAGTACTTC.

The chain employs TRBV2 and TRBJ1-3, with no clear D. The V end lost 2 bases, the J end lost 1 base, and 3 bases lay between the germline ends. The CDR3 totals 13 residues. Per germline, CDR1 SNHLY and CDR2 FYNNEI. The CDR3 region is CASSEYSGNTIYF. In DNA, the CDR3 is TGTGCCAGCAGTGAATATTCTGGAAACACCATATATTTT.

The chain carries TRBV3-1 (or the pseudogene TRBV3-2) and TRBJ1-3; D is ambiguous. The CDR3 is made up of 15 amino acids. Germline V gene lookup returns CDR1 LGHDT and CDR2 YNNKEL (reference sequence). V lost 5 bases and J lost 0, with 11 bases in between. CDR3 in DNA: TGTGCCAGCAGCTGGGGAGTTGACTCTGGAAACACCATATATTTT. Encoded protein: CASSWGVDSGNTIYF.

The chain combines TRBV4-1 with TRBJ1-2, with D possibly matching TRBD1 (5 bases). CDR1 is MGHRA and CDR2 is YSYEKL in the germline V gene. V lost 1 base and J 8 bases, leaving 17 bases between the germline ends. This CDR3 has 15 residues. The CDR3 sequence is CASSQGGGMGGGYTF. The CDR3 bases are TGCGCCAGCAGCCAAGGTGGAGGTATGGGGGGAGGCTACACCTTC.

CDR3: CASSRRGGNQPQHF. For the CDR3, the DNA is TGTGCCAGCAGCCGCCGTGGGGGGAATCAGCCCCAGCATTTT. The rearrangement links TRBV7-2 to TRBJ1-5; D perhaps matches TRBD1 (5 bases). The CDR3 is 14 amino acids. The ends were cut back, 5 bases at V and 4 bases at J, with 12 bases in the middle. Per germline, CDR1 SGHTA and CDR2 FQGNSA.

This chain links TRBV6-1 with TRBJ1-6; D perhaps matches TRBD1 (6 bases). The CDR3 sequence is 18 residues long. CDR1 and CDR2 (germline): MNHNS, SASEGT. The V gene lost 2 bases and the J gene lost 0 bases, with 14 bases spanning the gap. The CDR3 coding sequence is TGTGCCAGCAGTGAAATTTTGGGGGCGAGCTCCTATAATTCACCCCTCCACTTT. This translates into CASSEILGASSYNSPLHF.